The 4 T cell receptor beta chains below come from one sample, sequenced in a study of T-cell memory formation after mild COVID-19. Each CDR3 protein is one row after TCRdb ran MiXCR on the 5' RACE reads. This table has fewer than 550,000 distinct CDR3 sequences, 15% to 20% appearing once. Sequenced input: PBMCs or a T cell subset sorted from them (not recorded which). Receptor source: an adult woman who had mild COVID-19 (a few samples of this study predate the infection). Cell type and time point are not known.

This chain links TRBV5-1 with TRBJ1-2, with D hard to call. Trimming pared 0 bases from V and 4 bases from J, leaving 10 bases between. Germline assignment: CDR1 SGHRS and CDR2 YFSETQ. The CDR3 sequence is 14 residues long. The CDR3 loop is CASSLEVGSYGYTF. The DNA of the CDR3 is TGCGCCAGCAGCTTGGAGGTGGGAAGCTATGGCTACACCTTC.

The CDR3, as DNA: TGTGCCAGCTCGCTTACAGGGGTAGTCGGAACAGATACGCAGTATTTT. It translates to CASSLTGVVGTDTQYF. The chain has TRBV18 and TRBJ2-3; 7 bases align to TRBD1. CDR3 length: 16 residues. Germline-derived CDR1 and CDR2 are KGHSH and LQKENI. Losses at the gene ends were 6 bases for V and 3 bases for J; bases not matched to a gene: 12.

This clonotype turned up a few times. This chain connects TRBV7-9 to TRBJ2-3; unclear D gene. CDR1 SEHNR and CDR2 FQNEAQ come from the germline V gene (reference sequence). The CDR3 consists of 14 residues. Trimming pared 1 base from V and 2 bases from J, leaving 7 bases between. The CDR3 DNA reads TGTGCCAGCAGCTTAGTCACCCCCACAGATACGCAGTATTTT. This sequence encodes CASSLVTPTDTQYF.

The chain couples TRBV4-1 to TRBJ2-5; D may be TRBD2 (6 bases). The germline V gene encodes CDR1 MGHRA and CDR2 YSYEKL. The CDR3 has 16 residues. V was trimmed by 0 bases and J by 5 bases, leaving 16 bases between them. CDR3 amino acids: CASSQDRSSSDETQYF. The CDR3 DNA sequence: TGCGCCAGCAGCCAAGATAGATCGTCTAGCGATGAGACCCAGTACTTC.